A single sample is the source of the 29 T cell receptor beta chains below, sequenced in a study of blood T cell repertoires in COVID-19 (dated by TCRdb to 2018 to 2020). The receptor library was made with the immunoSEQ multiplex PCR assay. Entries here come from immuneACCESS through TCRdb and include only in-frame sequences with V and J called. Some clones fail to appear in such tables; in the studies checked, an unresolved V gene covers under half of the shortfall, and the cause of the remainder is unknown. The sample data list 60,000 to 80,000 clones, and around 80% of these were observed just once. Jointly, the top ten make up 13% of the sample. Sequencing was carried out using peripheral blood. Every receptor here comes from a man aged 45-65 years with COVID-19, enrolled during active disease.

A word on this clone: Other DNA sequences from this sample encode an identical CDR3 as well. The CDR3 bases are TGTGCCAGCAGTAGACAGTCCTCCTACGAGCAGTACTTC. As protein: CASSRQSSYEQYF. This chain uses TRBV6-5 with TRBJ2-7, with a tentative D call TRBD1 (5 bases). This CDR3 comprises 13 residues. Germline CDR1 and CDR2: MNHEY and SVGAGI. V lost 5 bases to trimming and J lost 0 bases, with 8 bases between them.

The CDR3 DNA is TGTGCCAGCAGGTTAGCGGGAGAGAACTACGAGCAGTACTTC. This translates into CASRLAGENYEQYF. This sequence joins TRBV6-5 and TRBJ2-7, with TRBD2 matching 9 bases. CDR3 length: 14 residues. Germline V CDR1 and CDR2: MNHEY, SVGAGI. The trim removed 6 bases at V and 3 bases at J, leaving 6 bases unmatched.

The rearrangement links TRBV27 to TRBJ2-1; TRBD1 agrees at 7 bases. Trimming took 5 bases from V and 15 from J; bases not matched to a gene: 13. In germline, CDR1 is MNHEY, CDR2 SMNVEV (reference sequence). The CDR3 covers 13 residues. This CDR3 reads CASSIDDRANRFF. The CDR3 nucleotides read TGTGCCAGCAGTATCGACGACAGGGCTAATCGGTTCTTC.

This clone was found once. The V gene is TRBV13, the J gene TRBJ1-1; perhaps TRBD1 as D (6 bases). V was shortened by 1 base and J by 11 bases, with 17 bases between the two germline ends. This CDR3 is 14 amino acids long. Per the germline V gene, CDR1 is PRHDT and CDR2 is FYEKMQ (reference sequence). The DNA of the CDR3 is TGTGCCAGCAGCTTAGCCTTGGACAGTTTAAGGGCTTTCTTT. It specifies CASSLALDSLRAFF.

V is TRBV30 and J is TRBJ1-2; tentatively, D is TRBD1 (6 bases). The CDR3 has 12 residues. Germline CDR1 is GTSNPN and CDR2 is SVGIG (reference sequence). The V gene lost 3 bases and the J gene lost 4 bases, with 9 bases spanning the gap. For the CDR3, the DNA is TGTGCCTGGAGAGGGGGTGGCTATGGCTACACCTTC. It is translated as CAWRGGGYGYTF.

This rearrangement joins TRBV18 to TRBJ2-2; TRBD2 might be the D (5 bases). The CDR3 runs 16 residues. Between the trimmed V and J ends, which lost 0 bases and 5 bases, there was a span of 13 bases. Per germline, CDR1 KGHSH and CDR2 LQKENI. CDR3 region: CASSPPRTSTTGELFF. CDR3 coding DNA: TGTGCCAGCTCACCACCGCGAACTAGTACAACCGGGGAGCTGTTTTTT.

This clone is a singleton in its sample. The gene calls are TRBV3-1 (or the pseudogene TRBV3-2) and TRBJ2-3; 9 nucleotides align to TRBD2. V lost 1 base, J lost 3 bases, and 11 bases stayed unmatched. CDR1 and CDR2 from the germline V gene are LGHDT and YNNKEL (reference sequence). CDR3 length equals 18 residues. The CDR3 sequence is CASSQVRGSGSLTDTQYF. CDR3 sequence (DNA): TGTGCCAGCAGCCAAGTTCGGGGTAGCGGGAGTCTTACAGATACGCAGTATTTT.

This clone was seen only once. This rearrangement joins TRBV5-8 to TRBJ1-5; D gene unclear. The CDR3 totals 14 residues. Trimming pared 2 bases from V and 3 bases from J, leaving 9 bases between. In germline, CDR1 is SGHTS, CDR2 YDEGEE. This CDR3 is CASSFARNNQPQHF. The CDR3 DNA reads TGTGCCAGCAGCTTCGCCAGGAACAATCAGCCCCAGCATTTT.

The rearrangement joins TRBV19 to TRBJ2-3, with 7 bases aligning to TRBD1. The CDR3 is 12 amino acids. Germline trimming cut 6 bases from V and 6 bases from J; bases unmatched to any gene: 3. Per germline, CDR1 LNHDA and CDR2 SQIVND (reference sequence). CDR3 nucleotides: TGTGCCAGTAGCGAACAGGGGGATACGCAGTATTTT. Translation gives CASSEQGDTQYF. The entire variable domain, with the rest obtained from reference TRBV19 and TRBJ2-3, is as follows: DGGITQSPKYLFRKEGQNVTLSCEQNLNHDAMYWYRQDPGQGLRLIYYSQIVNDFQKGDIAEGYSVSREKKESFPLTVTSAQKNPTAFYLCASSEQGDTQYFGPGTRLTVL.

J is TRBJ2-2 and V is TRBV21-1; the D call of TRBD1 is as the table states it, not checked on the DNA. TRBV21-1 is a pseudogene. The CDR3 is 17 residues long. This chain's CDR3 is CASRPPPGTANTGELFF. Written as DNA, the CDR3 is TGTGCCAGCAGGCCCCCCCCGGGGACAGCGAACACCGGGGAGCTGTTTTTT.

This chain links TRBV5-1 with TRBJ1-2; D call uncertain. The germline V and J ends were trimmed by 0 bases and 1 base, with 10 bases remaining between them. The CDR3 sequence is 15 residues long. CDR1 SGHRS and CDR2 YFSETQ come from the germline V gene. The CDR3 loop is CASSLGGGGNYGYTF. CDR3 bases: TGCGCCAGCAGCTTGGGGGGTGGAGGTAACTATGGCTACACCTTC.

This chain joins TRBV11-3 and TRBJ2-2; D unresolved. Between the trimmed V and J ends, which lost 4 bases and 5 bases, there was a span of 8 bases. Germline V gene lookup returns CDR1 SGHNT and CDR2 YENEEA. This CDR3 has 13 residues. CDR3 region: CASSSLLTGELFF. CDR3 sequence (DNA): TGTGCCAGCAGCTCCCTGTTGACCGGGGAGCTGTTTTTT.

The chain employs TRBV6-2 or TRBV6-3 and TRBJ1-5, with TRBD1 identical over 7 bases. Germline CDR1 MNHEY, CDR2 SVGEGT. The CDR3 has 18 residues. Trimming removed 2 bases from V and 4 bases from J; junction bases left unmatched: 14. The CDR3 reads CASSYVPRTGSNNQPQHF. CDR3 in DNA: TGTGCCAGCAGTTACGTCCCCCGGACAGGTTCGAATAATCAGCCCCAGCATTTT.

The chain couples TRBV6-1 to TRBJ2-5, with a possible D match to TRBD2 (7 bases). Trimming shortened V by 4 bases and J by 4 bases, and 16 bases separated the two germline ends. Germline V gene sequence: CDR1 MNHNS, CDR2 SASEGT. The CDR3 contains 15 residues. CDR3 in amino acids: CASSGLPRGAETQYF. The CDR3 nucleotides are TGTGCCAGCAGTGGTCTGCCCCGGGGGGCAGAGACCCAGTACTTC.

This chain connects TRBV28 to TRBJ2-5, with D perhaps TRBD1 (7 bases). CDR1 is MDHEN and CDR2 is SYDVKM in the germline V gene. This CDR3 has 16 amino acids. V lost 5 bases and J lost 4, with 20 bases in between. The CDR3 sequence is CASSDAGGREGETQYF. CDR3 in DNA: TGTGCCAGCAGTGACGCAGGGGGGCGAGAGGGAGAGACCCAGTACTTC.

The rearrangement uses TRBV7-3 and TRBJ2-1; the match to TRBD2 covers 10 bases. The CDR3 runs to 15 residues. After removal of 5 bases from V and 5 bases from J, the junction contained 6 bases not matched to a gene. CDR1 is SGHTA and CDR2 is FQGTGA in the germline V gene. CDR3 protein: CASSLTSGAHNEQFF. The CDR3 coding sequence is TGTGCCAGCAGCCTTACTAGCGGGGCACACAATGAGCAGTTCTTC.

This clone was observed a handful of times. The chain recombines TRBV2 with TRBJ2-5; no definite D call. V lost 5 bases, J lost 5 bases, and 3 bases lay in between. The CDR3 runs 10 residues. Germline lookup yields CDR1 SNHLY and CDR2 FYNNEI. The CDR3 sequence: CASSYETQYF. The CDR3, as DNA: TGTGCCAGCAGTTATGAGACCCAGTACTTC. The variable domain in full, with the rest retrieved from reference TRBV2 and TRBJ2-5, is EPEVTQTPSHQVTQMGQEVILRCVPISNHLYFYWYRQILGQKVEFLVSFYNNEISEKSEIFDDQFSVERPDGSNFTLKIRSTKLEDSAMYFCASSYETQYFGPGTRLLVL.

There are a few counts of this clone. CDR3 region: CASSIRGTGANVLTF. The CDR3 DNA follows: TGTGCCAGTAGTATAAGAGGGACTGGGGCCAACGTCCTGACTTTC. This chain links TRBV19 with TRBJ2-6, with TRBD2 as a possible D gene (5 bases). Germline V gene lookup returns CDR1 LNHDA and CDR2 SQIVND (reference sequence). The CDR3 is made up of 15 amino acids. V was shortened by 2 bases and J by 2 bases, with 7 bases between the two germline ends.

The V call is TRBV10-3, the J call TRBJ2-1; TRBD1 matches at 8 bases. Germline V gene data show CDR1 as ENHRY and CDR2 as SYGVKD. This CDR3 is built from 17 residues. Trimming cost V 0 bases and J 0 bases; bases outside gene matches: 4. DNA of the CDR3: TGTGCCATCAGTGAGTCAGGGACAGGAGCCTCCTACAATGAGCAGTTCTTC. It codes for CAISESGTGASYNEQFF.

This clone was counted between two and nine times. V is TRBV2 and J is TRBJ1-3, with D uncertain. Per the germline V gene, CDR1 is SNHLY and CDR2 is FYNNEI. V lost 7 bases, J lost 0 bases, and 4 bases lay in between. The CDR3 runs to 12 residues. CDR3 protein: CASTSSGNTIYF. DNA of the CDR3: TGTGCCAGCACGAGCTCTGGAAACACCATATATTTT.

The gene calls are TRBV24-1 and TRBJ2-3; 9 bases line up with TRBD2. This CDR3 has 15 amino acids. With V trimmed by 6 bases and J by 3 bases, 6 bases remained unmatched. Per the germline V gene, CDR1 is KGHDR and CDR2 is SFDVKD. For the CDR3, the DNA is TGTGCCACCAGTAATAGCGGGAGTGGGACAGATACGCAGTATTTT. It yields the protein CATSNSGSGTDTQYF.

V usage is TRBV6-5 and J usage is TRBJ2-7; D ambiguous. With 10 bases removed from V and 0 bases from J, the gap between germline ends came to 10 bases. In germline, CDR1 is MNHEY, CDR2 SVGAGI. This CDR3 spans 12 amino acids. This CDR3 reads CATQASSYEQYF. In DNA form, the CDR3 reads TGTGCCACCCAGGCGAGCTCCTACGAGCAGTACTTC.

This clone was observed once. The CDR3 here is CASSLATGGNEQFF. In DNA form, the CDR3 reads TGTGCCAGCAGCTTGGCGACAGGTGGTAATGAGCAGTTCTTC. The J gene is TRBJ2-1, the V gene TRBV5-5, with a weak D call TRBD1 (6 bases). The germline V and J ends were trimmed by 0 bases and 7 bases, with 11 bases remaining between them. The CDR3 has 14 amino acids. The germline V gene has CDR1 SGHKS and CDR2 YYEKEE (reference sequence).

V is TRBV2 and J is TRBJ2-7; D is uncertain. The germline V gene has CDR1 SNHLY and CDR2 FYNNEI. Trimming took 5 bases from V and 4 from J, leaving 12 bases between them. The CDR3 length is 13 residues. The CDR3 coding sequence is TGTGCCAGCAGTACCAACCTAGGTTACGAGCAGTACTTC. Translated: CASSTNLGYEQYF.

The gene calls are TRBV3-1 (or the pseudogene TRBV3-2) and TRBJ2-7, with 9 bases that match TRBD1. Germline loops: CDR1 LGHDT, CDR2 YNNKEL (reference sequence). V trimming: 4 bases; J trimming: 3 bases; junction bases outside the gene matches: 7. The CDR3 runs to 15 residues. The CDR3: CASSRPGQGYYEQYF. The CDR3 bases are TGTGCCAGCAGCCGACCGGGACAGGGTTACTACGAGCAGTACTTC.

CDR3 sequence (DNA): TGTGCCAGCAGCTACGCCGTTTCACCCCTCCACTTT. Amino acid sequence: CASSYAVSPLHF. The chain uses TRBV28 and TRBJ1-6; D remains unclear. V was shortened by 6 bases and J by 9 bases, with 9 bases between the two germline ends. Germline V CDR1 and CDR2: MDHEN, SYDVKM. This CDR3 has 12 amino acids.

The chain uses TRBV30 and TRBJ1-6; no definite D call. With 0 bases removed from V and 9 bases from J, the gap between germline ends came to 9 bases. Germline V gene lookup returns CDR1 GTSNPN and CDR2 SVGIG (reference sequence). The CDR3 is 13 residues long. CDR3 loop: CAWSVGVSSPLHF. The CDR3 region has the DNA TGTGCCTGGAGTGTCGGAGTTTCTTCACCCCTCCACTTT.

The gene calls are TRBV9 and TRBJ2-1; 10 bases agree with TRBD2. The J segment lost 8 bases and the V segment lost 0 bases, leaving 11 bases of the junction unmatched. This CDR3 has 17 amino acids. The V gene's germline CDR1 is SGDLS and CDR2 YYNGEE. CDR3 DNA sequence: TGTGCCAGCAGCGTAGATTCTAGCGGGAGCCTACTCGATGAGCAGTTCTTC. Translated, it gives CASSVDSSGSLLDEQFF.

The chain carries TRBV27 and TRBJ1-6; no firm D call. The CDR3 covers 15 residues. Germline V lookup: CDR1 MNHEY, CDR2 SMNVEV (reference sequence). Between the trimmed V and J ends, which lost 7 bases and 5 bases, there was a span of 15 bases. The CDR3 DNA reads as TGTGCCAGCATGGTGTTGGGAGTAGATAATTCACCCCTCCACTTT. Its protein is CASMVLGVDNSPLHF.